A selection of T cell receptor beta chains follows, all from one sample in a study of beta chain features in type 1 diabetes. TCRdb's table, derived via immunoSEQ multiplex PCR, lists solely in-frame clones and lacks some. The sample comprises fewer than 550,000 clones, over 10% of which are singletons, and 0.045% to 0.05% rests with the top ten. Specimen: naive CD4+ T cells from blood. Source of these receptors: a woman between 18 and 29 years old in good health. Both conserved end residues are trimmed from each CDR3.

CDR3: ASSSFGTVQETQY
V: TRBV4-2

CDR3: ASASGQGVGYGYT
V: TRBV2

CDR3: ASSIGNEQF
V: TRBV19

CDR3: AWKGTRNYGYT
V: TRBV30

CDR3: ASSFGDQETQY
V: TRBV11-2

CDR3: ASSLSATSYEQY
V: TRBV18

CDR3: AWIRAGELF
V: TRBV30

CDR3: ASSLGRAGANVLT
V: TRBV7-3

CDR3: ASSLFSARGRITEAF
V: TRBV5-1

CDR3: ASSDWVGTEAF
V: TRBV25-1

CDR3: ATSREGGLVHYEQY
V: TRBV15

CDR3: ASFIGTASTGELF
V: TRBV5-1

CDR3: ASSRLAGNNQPQH
V: TRBV4-1

CDR3: ASSTMTSGETQY
V: TRBV6-5

CDR3: ASSLRGNTEAF
V: TRBV7-2

CDR3: ASSSLVADTQY
V: TRBV11-2

CDR3: SVEDLNTQY
V: TRBV29-1

CDR3: ASHWARQGTQY
V: TRBV2

CDR3: ASSLARYGSTDTQY
V: TRBV11-2

CDR3: ASRNVKTDRETQY
V: TRBV28

CDR3: ASRRGPNTEAF
V: TRBV5-1

CDR3: ASSLYGPQETQY
V: TRBV7-2

CDR3: ASSRTGYGNQPQH
V: TRBV7-6

CDR3: ASSPLGGTDTQY
V: TRBV27

CDR3: ASSVTDYGYT
V: TRBV5-1